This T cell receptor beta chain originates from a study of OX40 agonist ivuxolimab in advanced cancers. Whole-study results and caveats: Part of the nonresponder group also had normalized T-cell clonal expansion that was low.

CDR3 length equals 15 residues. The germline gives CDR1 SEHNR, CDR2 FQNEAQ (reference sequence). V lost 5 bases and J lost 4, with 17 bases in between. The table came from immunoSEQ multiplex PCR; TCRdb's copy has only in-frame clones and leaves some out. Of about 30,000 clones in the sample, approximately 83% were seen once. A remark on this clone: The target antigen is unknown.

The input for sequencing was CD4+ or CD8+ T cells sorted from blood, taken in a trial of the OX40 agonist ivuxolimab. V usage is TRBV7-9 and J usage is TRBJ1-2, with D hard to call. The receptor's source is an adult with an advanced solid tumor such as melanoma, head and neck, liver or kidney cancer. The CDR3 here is CASSLGGKPSYGYTF. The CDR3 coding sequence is TGTGCCAGCAGCCTAGGTGGGAAGCCTAGCTATGGCTACACCTTC.